This T cell receptor (beta chain) was recovered during a study of T cells and Merkel cell carcinoma outcomes (TCRdb year 2020). General notes on the study: In patients with Merkel cell carcinoma, researchers looked at whether the T-cell repertoire of the tumor, along with T-cell density, could predict clinical outcome. Broad study findings and their caveats: Clinical outcomes in Merkel cell carcinoma patients were reported to be predicted by T-cell repertoire features combined with T-cell density.

The samples were obtained from people who had Merkel cell carcinoma. The CDR3 runs 20 amino acids, cysteine and phenylalanine included. The entry retains the CDR3 DNA only, 60 bases that are in frame from base 1. Trimming removed 1 base from V and 0 bases from J, leaving 23 bases between the germline ends. In the germline V gene, CDR1 corresponds to SGDLS and CDR2 to YYNGEE. Library prep was done by the immunoSEQ multiplex PCR assay. The table was pulled from immuneACCESS by TCRdb, which kept in-frame rearrangements only. Such tables lose some clones; where checked, under half of the loss comes from unresolved V genes, and the rest has no known cause. The sample table records 2,500 to 3,500 clones; approximately 79% of these occur just once. About a sixth of the sample rests with the top ten. On this clone: The antigen this receptor binds is unknown. The record has no base qualities; no much larger clone is one base away.

The receptor was derived from a human donor with Merkel cell carcinoma. The rearranged segments are TRBV9 and TRBJ1-3, with TRBD1 as a weak D call on 5 bases. The sequencing input was tumor tissue from Merkel cell carcinoma. In nucleotides, the sequence is TGTGCCAGCAGCGTATCCCGGGACCCAGATCGTTGGAGCTCTGGAAACACCATATATTTT. This encodes CASSVSRDPDRWSSGNTIYF.